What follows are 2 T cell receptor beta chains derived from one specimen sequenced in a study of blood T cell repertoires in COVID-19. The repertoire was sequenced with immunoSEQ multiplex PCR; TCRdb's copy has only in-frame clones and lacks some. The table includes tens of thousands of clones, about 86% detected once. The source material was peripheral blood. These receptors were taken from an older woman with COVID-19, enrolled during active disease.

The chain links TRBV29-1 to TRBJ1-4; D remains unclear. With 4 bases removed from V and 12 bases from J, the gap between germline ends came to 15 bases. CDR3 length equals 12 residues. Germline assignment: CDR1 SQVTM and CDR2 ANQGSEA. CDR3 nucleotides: TGCAGCGTTGTGTTCCCCACCTCGGAACTGTTTTTT. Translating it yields CSVVFPTSELFF.

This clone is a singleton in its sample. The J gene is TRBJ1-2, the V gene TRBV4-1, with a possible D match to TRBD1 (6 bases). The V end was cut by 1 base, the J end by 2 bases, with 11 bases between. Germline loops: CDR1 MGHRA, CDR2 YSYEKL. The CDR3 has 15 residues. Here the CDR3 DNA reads TGCGCCAGCAGCCAAGTTACCGGACAGAACTATGGCTACACCTTC. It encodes CASSQVTGQNYGYTF.